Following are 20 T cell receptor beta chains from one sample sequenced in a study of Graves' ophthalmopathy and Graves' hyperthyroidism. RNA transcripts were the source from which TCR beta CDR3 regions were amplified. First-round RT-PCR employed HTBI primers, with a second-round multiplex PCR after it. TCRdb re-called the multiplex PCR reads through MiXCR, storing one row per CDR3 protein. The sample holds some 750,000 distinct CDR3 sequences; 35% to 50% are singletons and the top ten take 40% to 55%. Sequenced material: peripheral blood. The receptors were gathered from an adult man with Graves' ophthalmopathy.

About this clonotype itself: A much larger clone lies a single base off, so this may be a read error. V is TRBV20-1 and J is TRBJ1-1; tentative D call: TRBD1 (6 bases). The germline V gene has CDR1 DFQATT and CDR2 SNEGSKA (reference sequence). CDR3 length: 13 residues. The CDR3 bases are TGCAGCGCCAGAGAAAAGGGGGATCCTGAAGCTTTCTTT. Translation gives CSAREKGDPEAFF.

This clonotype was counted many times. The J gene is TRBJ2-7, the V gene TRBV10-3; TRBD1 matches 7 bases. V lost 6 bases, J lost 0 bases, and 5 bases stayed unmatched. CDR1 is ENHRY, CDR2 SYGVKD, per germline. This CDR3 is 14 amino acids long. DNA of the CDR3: TGTGCCATCAGGAAGACAGGGACCTCCTACGAGCAGTACTTC. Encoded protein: CAIRKTGTSYEQYF.

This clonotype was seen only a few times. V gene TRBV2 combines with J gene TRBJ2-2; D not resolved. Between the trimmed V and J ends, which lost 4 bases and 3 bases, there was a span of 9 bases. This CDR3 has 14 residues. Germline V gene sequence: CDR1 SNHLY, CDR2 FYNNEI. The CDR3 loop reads CASSGGTYTGELFF. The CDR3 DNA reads TGTGCCAGCAGTGGGGGAACCTACACCGGGGAGCTGTTTTTT.

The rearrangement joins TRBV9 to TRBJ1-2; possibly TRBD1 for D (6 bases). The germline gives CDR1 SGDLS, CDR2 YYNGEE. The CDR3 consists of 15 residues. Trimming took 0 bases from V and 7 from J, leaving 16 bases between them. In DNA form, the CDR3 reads TGTGCCAGCAGCGTAGATCCAGGGGAACCCGGTGGCTACACCTTC. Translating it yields CASSVDPGEPGGYTF.

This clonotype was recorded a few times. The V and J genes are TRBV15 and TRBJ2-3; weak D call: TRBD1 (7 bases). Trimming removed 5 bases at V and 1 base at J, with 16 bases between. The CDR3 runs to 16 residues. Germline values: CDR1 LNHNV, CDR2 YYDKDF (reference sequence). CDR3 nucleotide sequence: TGTGCCACCAGCGGACGACAGGGAGGTGGCACAGATACGCAGTATTTT. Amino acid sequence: CATSGRQGGGTDTQYF.

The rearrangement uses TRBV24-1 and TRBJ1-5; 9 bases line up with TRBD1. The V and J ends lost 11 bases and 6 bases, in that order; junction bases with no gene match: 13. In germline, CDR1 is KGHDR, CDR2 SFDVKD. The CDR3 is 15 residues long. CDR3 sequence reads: CASTPTGTGLQPQHF. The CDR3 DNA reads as TGTGCCAGCACCCCAACCGGGACAGGGCTTCAGCCCCAGCATTTT.

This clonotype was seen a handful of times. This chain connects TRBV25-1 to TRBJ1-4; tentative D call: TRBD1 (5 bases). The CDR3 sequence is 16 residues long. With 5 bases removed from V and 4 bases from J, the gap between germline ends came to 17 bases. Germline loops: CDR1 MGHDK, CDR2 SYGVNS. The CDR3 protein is CASSSDAGGYNEKLFF. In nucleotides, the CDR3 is TGTGCCAGCAGTTCCGATGCCGGGGGTTATAATGAAAAACTGTTTTTT.

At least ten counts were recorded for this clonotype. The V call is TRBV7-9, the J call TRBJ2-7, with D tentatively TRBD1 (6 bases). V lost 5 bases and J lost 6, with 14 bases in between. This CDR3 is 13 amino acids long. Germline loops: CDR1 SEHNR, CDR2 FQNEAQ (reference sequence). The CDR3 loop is CASSRGGGSEQYF. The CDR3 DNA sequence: TGTGCCAGCAGCCGGGGTGGGGGCAGCGAGCAGTACTTC.

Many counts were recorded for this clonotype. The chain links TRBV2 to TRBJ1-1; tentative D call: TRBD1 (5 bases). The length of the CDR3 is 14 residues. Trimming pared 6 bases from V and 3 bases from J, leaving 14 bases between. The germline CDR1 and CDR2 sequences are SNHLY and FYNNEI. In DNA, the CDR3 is TGTGCCAGCAGCCGCAGGGTTTGGGACACTGAAGCTTTCTTT. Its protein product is CASSRRVWDTEAFF.

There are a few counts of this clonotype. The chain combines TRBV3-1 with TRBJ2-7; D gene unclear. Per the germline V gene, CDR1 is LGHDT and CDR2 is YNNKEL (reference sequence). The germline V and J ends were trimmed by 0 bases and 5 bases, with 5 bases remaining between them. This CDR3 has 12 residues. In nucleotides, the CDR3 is TGTGCCAGCAGCCAAGATAGGGACGAGCAGTACTTC. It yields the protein CASSQDRDEQYF.

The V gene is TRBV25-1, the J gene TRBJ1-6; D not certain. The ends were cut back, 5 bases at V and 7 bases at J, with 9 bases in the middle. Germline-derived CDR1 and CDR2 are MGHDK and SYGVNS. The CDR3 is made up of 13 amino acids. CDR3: CASSYKPNSPLHF. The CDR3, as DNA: TGTGCCAGCAGTTACAAACCAAATTCACCCCTCCACTTT.

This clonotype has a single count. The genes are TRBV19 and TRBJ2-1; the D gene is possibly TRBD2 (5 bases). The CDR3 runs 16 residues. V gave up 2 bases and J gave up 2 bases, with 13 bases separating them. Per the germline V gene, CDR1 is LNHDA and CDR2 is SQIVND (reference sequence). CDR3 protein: CASSIFGADAYNEQFF. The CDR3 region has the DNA TGTGCCAGTAGTATATTTGGAGCGGACGCCTACAATGAGCAGTTCTTC.

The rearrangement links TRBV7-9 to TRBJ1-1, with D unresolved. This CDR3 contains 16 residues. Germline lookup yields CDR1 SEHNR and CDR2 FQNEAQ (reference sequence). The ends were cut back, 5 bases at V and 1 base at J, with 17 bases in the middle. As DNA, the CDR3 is TGTGCCAGCAGCCAAGGGCCAGTCCGCGAGAACACTGAAGCTTTCTTT. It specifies CASSQGPVRENTEAFF.

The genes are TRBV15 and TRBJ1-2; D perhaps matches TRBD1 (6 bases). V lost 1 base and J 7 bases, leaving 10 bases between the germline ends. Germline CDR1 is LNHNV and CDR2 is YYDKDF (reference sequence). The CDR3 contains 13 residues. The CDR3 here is CATSRGTEPGYTF. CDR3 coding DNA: TGTGCCACCAGCAGAGGGACAGAACCTGGCTACACCTTC.

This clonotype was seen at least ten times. The CDR3 DNA is TGTGCCACCAGTCGTTACTCTCGGACCTACTCTGGAAACACCATATATTTT. Its protein product is CATSRYSRTYSGNTIYF. V usage is TRBV15 and J usage is TRBJ1-3; D ambiguous. CDR3 length: 17 residues. Germline values: CDR1 LNHNV, CDR2 YYDKDF (reference sequence). V shed 6 bases and J shed 0 bases, with 18 bases lying between them.

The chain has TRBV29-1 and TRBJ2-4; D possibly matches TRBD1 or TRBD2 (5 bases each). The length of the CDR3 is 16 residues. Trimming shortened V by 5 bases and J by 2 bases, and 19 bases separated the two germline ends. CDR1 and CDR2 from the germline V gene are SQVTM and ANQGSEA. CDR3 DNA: TGCAGCGTTCGAATCCCAGGGACCGAAACCAAAAACATTCAGTACTTC. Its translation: CSVRIPGTETKNIQYF.

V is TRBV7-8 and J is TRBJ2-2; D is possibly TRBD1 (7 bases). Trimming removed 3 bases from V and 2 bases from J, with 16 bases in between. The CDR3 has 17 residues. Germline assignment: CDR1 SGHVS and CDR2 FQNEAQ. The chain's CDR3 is CASSFFAGQINTGELFF. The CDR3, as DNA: TGTGCCAGCAGCTTTTTTGCGGGACAGATTAACACCGGGGAGCTGTTTTTT.

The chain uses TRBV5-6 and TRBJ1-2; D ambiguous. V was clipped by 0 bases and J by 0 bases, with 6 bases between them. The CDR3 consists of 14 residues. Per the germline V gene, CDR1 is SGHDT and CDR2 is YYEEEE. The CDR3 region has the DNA TGTGCCAGCAGCTTGGCTCTCCCTAACTATGGCTACACCTTC. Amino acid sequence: CASSLALPNYGYTF.

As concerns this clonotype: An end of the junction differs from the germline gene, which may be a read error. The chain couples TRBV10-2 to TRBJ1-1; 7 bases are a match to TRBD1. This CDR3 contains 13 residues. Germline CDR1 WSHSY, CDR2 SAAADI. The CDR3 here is CAWSGQANTEAFF. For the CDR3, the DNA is TGTGCCTGGAGCGGACAGGCGAACACTGAAGCTTTCTTT.

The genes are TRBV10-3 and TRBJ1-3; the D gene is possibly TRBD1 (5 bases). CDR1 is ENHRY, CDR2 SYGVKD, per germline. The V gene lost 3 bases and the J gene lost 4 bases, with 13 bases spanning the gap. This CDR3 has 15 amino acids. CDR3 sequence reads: CAISDPGPSGNTIYF. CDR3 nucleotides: TGTGCCATCAGTGATCCAGGGCCCAGCGGAAACACCATATATTTT.